Shown below are 27 T cell receptor beta chains from a single sample sequenced in a study of blood T cell repertoires in COVID-19. Sequencing used immunoSEQ multiplex PCR; TCRdb keeps in-frame clones, though not all of them. The top ten clones hold roughly 1.9% of a sample with roughly 160,000 clones, 70% to 90% of them seen once. Specimen: peripheral blood. These receptors originate from a man aged 50 or older who had recovered from COVID-19.

This clone was picked up one time. This chain joins TRBV7-2 and TRBJ1-5, with D possibly TRBD1 on 6 matching bases. The CDR3 length is 16 residues. CDR1 and CDR2 (germline): SGHTA, FQGNSA. Trimming removed 2 bases from V and 1 base from J, with 12 bases in between. This chain's CDR3 is CASSLMGAVSNQPQHF. DNA for the CDR3: TGTGCCAGCAGCTTAATGGGGGCGGTGAGCAATCAGCCCCAGCATTTT.

The DNA of the CDR3 is TGCAGCGTTGCAGGGGGCTTGGCAGATACGCAGTATTTT. Encoded protein: CSVAGGLADTQYF. The rearrangement joins TRBV29-1 to TRBJ2-3; 8 bases map to TRBD1. Trimming cost V 4 bases and J 4 bases; bases outside gene matches: 4. The CDR3 runs to 13 residues. Looked up from germline, CDR1 is SQVTM and CDR2 is ANQGSEA.

The genes are TRBV5-4 and TRBJ1-2, with TRBD1 as a possible D gene (6 bases). Trimming cost V 3 bases and J 4 bases, with 16 bases left between them. The V gene's germline CDR1 is SGHNT and CDR2 YYREEE (reference sequence). The CDR3 spans 15 residues. CDR3 loop: CASSSSGGRGYGYTF. For the CDR3, the DNA is TGTGCCAGCAGCTCCTCGGGGGGGCGAGGCTATGGCTACACCTTC. The complete variable domain, with remaining parts taken from reference TRBV5-4 and TRBJ1-2, reads ETGVTQSPTHLIKTRGQQVTLRCSSQSGHNTVSWYQQALGQGPQFIFQYYREEENGRGNFPPRFSGLQFPNYSSELNVNALELDDSALYLCASSSSGGRGYGYTFGSGTRLTVV.

The V and J genes are TRBV5-1 and TRBJ1-2, with D maybe TRBD1 (5 bases). Trimming cost V 0 bases and J 5 bases, with 11 bases left between them. The CDR3 has 14 amino acids. Germline CDR1 and CDR2: SGHRS and YFSETQ. The CDR3 DNA reads as TGCGCCAGCAGCTTGGGACAGCGACCTTATGGCTACACCTTC. Protein: CASSLGQRPYGYTF.

The chain carries TRBV4-3 and TRBJ2-1; 8 bases are shared with TRBD2. V shed 4 bases, J shed 0 bases, and the junction held 8 bases outside the gene matches. The CDR3 sequence is 17 residues long. Per the germline V gene, CDR1 is LGHNA and CDR2 is YSLEER. The CDR3 DNA reads as TGCGCCAGCAGCCCCCAACGGGGGGGAAGCTCCTACAATGAGCAGTTCTTC. Translating gives CASSPQRGGSSYNEQFF.

The V gene is TRBV6-4, the J gene TRBJ2-1; 11 bases match TRBD2. Germline loops: CDR1 MRHNA, CDR2 SNTAGT. This CDR3 comprises 14 residues. J was trimmed by 7 bases and V by 6 bases; bases with no gene match: 5. The CDR3 DNA is TGTGCCAGCAGCCTAGCGGGGGGTTTGAATGAGCAGTTCTTC. This gives the protein CASSLAGGLNEQFF.

This chain connects TRBV9 to TRBJ2-1, with 11 bases aligning to TRBD2. In germline, CDR1 is SGDLS, CDR2 YYNGEE. The J segment lost 7 bases and the V segment lost 0 bases, leaving 9 bases of the junction unmatched. The CDR3 sequence is 17 residues long. The CDR3 DNA is TGTGCCAGCAGCGTAGCGCCCCTAGCGGGAGGTGCTAATGAGCAGTTCTTC. It specifies CASSVAPLAGGANEQFF.

DNA for the CDR3: TGCGCCAGCAGCTTGGGAGGACAGAACTATGGCTACACCTTC. Encoded protein: CASSLGGQNYGYTF. This chain connects TRBV5-1 to TRBJ1-2, with D tentatively TRBD1 (6 bases). The CDR3 loop spans 14 amino acids. Germline CDR1 SGHRS, CDR2 YFSETQ. The V end was cut by 0 bases, the J end by 2 bases, with 8 bases between.

This clone is a singleton in its sample. The chain is built from TRBV7-2 and TRBJ2-1, with 11 bases aligning to TRBD2. J lost 2 bases, V lost 8 bases, and 8 bases had no gene match. CDR1 is SGHTA and CDR2 is FQGNSA in the germline V gene. The CDR3 extends over 16 amino acids. This chain's CDR3 is CASGRSSGGTYNEQFF. DNA of the CDR3: TGTGCCAGCGGGCGATCTAGCGGGGGGACCTACAATGAGCAGTTCTTC.

The chain couples TRBV19 to TRBJ2-5; 7 positions agree with TRBD1. Germline loops: CDR1 LNHDA, CDR2 SQIVND (reference sequence). The CDR3 extends over 12 amino acids. Germline trimming cut 8 bases from V and 4 bases from J; bases unmatched to any gene: 4. As DNA, the CDR3 is TGTGCCAGTTCTAGGGGGCGAGAGACCCAGTACTTC. This codes for CASSRGRETQYF.

The J gene is TRBJ1-2, the V gene TRBV4-3, with no clear D. Trimming removed 0 bases at V and 4 bases at J, with 18 bases between. The CDR3 contains 17 residues. The germline V gene has CDR1 LGHNA and CDR2 YSLEER. As DNA, the CDR3 is TGCGCCAGCAGCCAAGATTTCCGCCTGGGCACAGCCTATGGCTACACCTTC. Amino acid sequence: CASSQDFRLGTAYGYTF.

The sample holds one count of this clone. The chain joins TRBV7-2 to TRBJ2-3; D perhaps matches TRBD2 (5 bases). CDR1 SGHTA and CDR2 FQGNSA come from the germline V gene. The CDR3 loop spans 14 amino acids. V was trimmed by 8 bases and J by 6 bases, leaving 18 bases between them. CDR3 nucleotide sequence: TGTGCCAGCCGTTCGGGGTTCGCCACGGATACGCAGTATTTT. Translation: CASRSGFATDTQYF.

The chain uses TRBV12-2 and TRBJ2-7; TRBD2 was called by the table and not checked on the DNA. TRBV12-2 is recorded as a pseudogene. The CDR3 is made up of 14 amino acids. The CDR3 protein is CASRLVAVGFEQYF. CDR3 DNA sequence: TGTGCAAGTCGCTTAGTGGCGGTAGGTTTCGAGCAGTACTTC.

This chain joins TRBV6-5 and TRBJ2-7; TRBD2 aligns across 7 bases. The CDR3 runs to 14 residues. V dropped 3 bases and J dropped 2; count of bases not matched to a gene: 4. CDR1 and CDR2 from the germline V gene are MNHEY and SVGAGI. CDR3 DNA sequence: TGTGCCAGCAGTTATTACGGGGGGACCTACGAGCAGTACTTC. It codes for CASSYYGGTYEQYF.

V and J are TRBV29-1 and TRBJ2-1; D unresolved. The CDR3 loop spans 14 amino acids. Trimming removed 2 bases at V and 0 bases at J, with 8 bases between. Per the germline V gene, CDR1 is SQVTM and CDR2 is ANQGSEA. CDR3 region: CSVEYASSYNEQFF. CDR3 sequence (DNA): TGCAGCGTTGAATATGCCAGCTCCTACAATGAGCAGTTCTTC.

The CDR3: CAISESASGRWGQETQYF. The DNA for the CDR3 is TGTGCCATCAGTGAATCGGCTAGCGGGAGATGGGGGCAAGAGACCCAGTACTTC. The chain is built from TRBV10-3 and TRBJ2-5, with 10 bases aligning to TRBD2. The ends lost 3 bases at V and 2 bases at J; junction bases unmatched: 12. Per germline, CDR1 ENHRY and CDR2 SYGVKD. This CDR3 has 18 amino acids.

The chain couples TRBV20-1 to TRBJ2-7; D gene uncertain. The length of the CDR3 is 11 residues. Germline V lookup: CDR1 DFQATT, CDR2 SNEGSKA (reference sequence). V was pared by 4 bases and J by 5 bases, with 9 bases between. Here the CDR3 DNA reads TGCAGTGCTACTCCCCAGGACGAGCAGTACTTC. Translating gives CSATPQDEQYF.

V gene TRBV29-1 combines with J gene TRBJ2-7; D may be TRBD1 (6 bases). The CDR3 spans 12 residues. Germline-derived CDR1 and CDR2 are SQVTM and ANQGSEA. Trimming took off 4 bases at V and 4 bases at J, with 11 bases between the two ends. CDR3: CSVVQGQYEQYF. The CDR3 nucleotides read TGCAGCGTTGTACAGGGTCAGTACGAGCAGTACTTC.

V is TRBV6-5 and J is TRBJ1-1; no definite D call. CDR1 MNHEY and CDR2 SVGAGI come from the germline V gene. The CDR3 runs 14 residues. The V end lost 6 bases, the J end lost 0 bases, and 11 bases lay between the germline ends. CDR3 protein: CASRNGPLNTEAFF. The CDR3 coding sequence is TGTGCCAGCAGGAATGGGCCTTTGAACACTGAAGCTTTCTTT.

This rearrangement joins TRBV9 to TRBJ1-6, with 8 bases that match TRBD1. The CDR3 sequence is 13 residues long. V shed 4 bases and J 14 bases; nucleotides not matched to a gene: 8. Germline CDR1 and CDR2: SGDLS and YYNGEE. For the CDR3, the DNA is TGTGCCAGCAGCCGACAGGGGTCTAGGTCCCTCCACTTT. It is translated as CASSRQGSRSLHF.

This clone was recorded many times. The V gene is TRBV11-2, the J gene TRBJ1-1, with D possibly TRBD1 on 6 matching bases. This CDR3 has 15 amino acids. The ends were cut back, 4 bases at V and 5 bases at J, with 17 bases in the middle. CDR1 is SGHAT and CDR2 is FQNNGV in the germline V gene. The CDR3 spells CASSSGSHRATEAFF. In DNA form, the CDR3 reads TGTGCCAGCAGCTCGGGCTCTCACAGGGCAACTGAAGCTTTCTTT.

The CDR3, as DNA: TGCGCCAGCAGCTTGGGATGGGGCGACGAGCAGTACTTC. This translates into CASSLGWGDEQYF. The chain joins TRBV5-1 to TRBJ2-7; possibly TRBD1 for D (5 bases). Between the trimmed V and J ends, which lost 0 bases and 5 bases, there was a span of 9 bases. CDR1 and CDR2 from the germline V gene are SGHRS and YFSETQ. The length of the CDR3 is 13 residues.

This sequence joins TRBV6-5 and TRBJ1-3, with D hard to call. This CDR3 contains 14 residues. V was pared by 4 bases and J by 0 bases, with 7 bases between. Per the germline V gene, CDR1 is MNHEY and CDR2 is SVGAGI. The chain's CDR3 is CASSSASSGNTIYF. CDR3 DNA: TGTGCCAGCAGTTCAGCGAGCTCTGGAAACACCATATATTTT.

This clone appeared once. CDR3 DNA sequence: TGTGCCAGCACTCGGGGGGGAACTAATGAAAAACTGTTTTTT. Translation gives CASTRGGTNEKLFF. V usage is TRBV9 and J usage is TRBJ1-4, with D possibly matching TRBD1 (5 bases). V gave up 6 bases and J gave up 1 base, with 10 bases separating them. There are 14 residues in the CDR3. CDR1 is SGDLS and CDR2 is YYNGEE in the germline V gene. The complete variable domain, with remaining parts taken from reference TRBV9 and TRBJ1-4, reads DSGVTQTPKHLITATGQRVTLRCSPRSGDLSVYWYQQSLDQGLQFLIQYYNGEERAKGNILERFSAQQFPDLHSELNLSSLELGDSALYFCASTRGGTNEKLFFGSGTQLSVL.

This chain connects TRBV15 to TRBJ1-4; D remains unclear. CDR3 size: 12 residues. Germline loops: CDR1 LNHNV, CDR2 YYDKDF (reference sequence). V dropped 0 bases and J dropped 10 bases, with 6 bases sitting between them. The CDR3 protein is CATSRDRGKLFF. The CDR3 DNA is TGTGCCACCAGCAGAGATCGGGGAAAACTGTTTTTT.

This clone is a singleton in its sample. V and J are TRBV7-2 and TRBJ2-2; tentative D call: TRBD2 (5 bases). CDR1 is SGHTA, CDR2 FQGNSA, per germline. The V end was cut by 3 bases, the J end by 5 bases, with 13 bases between. The length of the CDR3 is 15 residues. CDR3 DNA sequence: TGTGCCAGCAGCTTCCCAAGCCCGGGGACCGGGGAGCTGTTTTTT. Translation gives CASSFPSPGTGELFF.

The rearrangement joins TRBV7-8 to TRBJ1-5, with D possibly TRBD1 on 6 matching bases. Germline CDR1 SGHVS, CDR2 FQNEAQ. This CDR3 comprises 12 residues. Trimming cost V 5 bases and J 7 bases, with 9 bases left between them. CDR3 in amino acids: CASSPTGQPQHF. The CDR3 DNA reads TGTGCCAGCAGCCCAACAGGGCAGCCCCAGCATTTT.